These 16 T cell receptor beta chains were all obtained from the same sample, sequenced in a study of OX40 agonist ivuxolimab in advanced cancers. TCRdb's table, derived via immunoSEQ multiplex PCR, lists solely in-frame clones and lacks some. The sample yields approximately 70,000 clones, about nine tenths seen once. The sample here was CD4+ or CD8+ T cells sorted from blood, taken in a trial of the OX40 agonist ivuxolimab. These receptors originate from an adult with an advanced solid tumor such as melanoma, head and neck, liver or kidney cancer.

The genes are TRBV7-9 and TRBJ2-3, with D unresolved. The CDR3 is 12 residues long. Germline CDR1 is SEHNR and CDR2 is FQNEAQ (reference sequence). The V end lost 8 bases, the J end lost 2 bases, and 8 bases lay between the germline ends. CDR3 in amino acids: CASLYYTDTQYF. The CDR3 DNA sequence: TGTGCCAGCCTGTACTACACAGATACGCAGTATTTT.

The gene calls are TRBV4-1 and TRBJ1-2; D unresolved. In germline, CDR1 is MGHRA, CDR2 YSYEKL. V was cut by 4 bases and J by 6 bases, with 15 bases left in between. CDR3 length equals 14 residues. CDR3 coding DNA: TGCGCCAGCAGCCTGGAGTGGAGGACGAATGGCTACACCTTC. This gives the protein CASSLEWRTNGYTF.

The J gene is TRBJ1-4, the V gene TRBV28; 8 nucleotides line up with TRBD1. The CDR3 is 16 amino acids. The germline V gene encodes CDR1 MDHEN and CDR2 SYDVKM. V lost 5 bases to trimming and J lost 6 bases; unmatched junction nucleotides: 11. The CDR3 spells CASSPRRQGADEKLFF. CDR3 coding DNA: TGTGCCAGCAGTCCACGGCGCCAGGGGGCAGATGAAAAACTGTTTTTT.

CDR3 DNA: TGCGCCAGCAGCCCAAGGGACAGGGTGGACAATGAGCAGTTCTTC. The encoded protein is CASSPRDRVDNEQFF. The chain joins TRBV5-1 to TRBJ2-1; 9 nucleotides align to TRBD1. Germline-derived CDR1 and CDR2 are SGHRS and YFSETQ. The CDR3 totals 15 residues. J was trimmed by 5 bases and V by 4 bases; bases with no gene match: 7. Looking up the rest from reference TRBV5-1 and TRBJ2-1 gives the full variable domain: KAGVTQTPRYLIKTRGQQVTLSCSPISGHRSVSWYQQTPGQGLQFLFEYFSETQRNKGNFPGRFSGRQFSNSRSEMNVSTLELGDSALYLCASSPRDRVDNEQFFGPGTRLTVL.

The chain links TRBV27 to TRBJ2-1, with 8 positions matching TRBD1. There are 15 residues in the CDR3. Germline lookup yields CDR1 MNHEY and CDR2 SMNVEV (reference sequence). After removal of 6 bases from V and 0 bases from J, the junction contained 4 bases not matched to a gene. CDR3 DNA sequence: TGTGCCAGCAGCAGGACAGGGAACTCCTACAATGAGCAGTTCTTC. Translation gives CASSRTGNSYNEQFF.

The chain has TRBV4-1 and TRBJ2-7; D is possibly TRBD2 (5 bases). V lost 2 bases to trimming and J lost 6 bases, with 14 bases between them. The CDR3 is made up of 14 amino acids. Germline V gene sequence: CDR1 MGHRA, CDR2 YSYEKL. The CDR3 DNA is TGCGCCAGCAGCCAAAGTTCTCTAGCCGTCGAGCAGTACTTC. Protein sequence: CASSQSSLAVEQYF.

The J gene is TRBJ1-2, the V gene TRBV7-9, with TRBD1 identical over 8 bases. Germline V CDR1 and CDR2: SEHNR, FQNEAQ (reference sequence). The trim removed 4 bases at V and 4 bases at J, leaving 11 bases unmatched. The CDR3 is 16 amino acids. This CDR3 reads CASSSQWTGIVYGYTF. CDR3 nucleotides: TGTGCCAGCAGCTCCCAATGGACAGGGATTGTCTATGGCTACACCTTC.

The rearrangement joins TRBV6-1 to TRBJ2-3; 7 bases are shared with TRBD1. V shed 4 bases, J shed 4 bases, and the junction held 5 bases outside the gene matches. CDR3 length: 14 residues. The germline V gene encodes CDR1 MNHNS and CDR2 SASEGT. The DNA of the CDR3 is TGTGCCAGCAGTGCACATCAGGGGGCAGATACGCAGTATTTT. Protein sequence: CASSAHQGADTQYF.

This chain joins TRBV28 and TRBJ2-5; the D gene is possibly TRBD1 (5 bases). This CDR3 is 14 amino acids long. The V gene's germline CDR1 is MDHEN and CDR2 SYDVKM. Trimming stripped 1 base from V and 4 bases from J, with 10 bases between. The CDR3 DNA follows: TGTGCCAGCAGTTTATATGGTGGGGCAGAGACCCAGTACTTC. This encodes CASSLYGGAETQYF.

This chain joins TRBV19 and TRBJ2-5; D is uncertain. This CDR3 has 13 residues. The V end was cut by 1 base, the J end by 3 bases, with 6 bases between. The germline V gene has CDR1 LNHDA and CDR2 SQIVND (reference sequence). CDR3 sequence reads: CASSIAVEETQYF. The CDR3 DNA is TGTGCCAGTAGTATAGCGGTAGAAGAGACCCAGTACTTC.

This clone was detected a few times. DNA of the CDR3: TGTGCCTGGCAGGGGGCTGGCAATCAGCCCCAGCATTTT. Translation gives CAWQGAGNQPQHF. V gene TRBV30 combines with J gene TRBJ1-5; TRBD1 matches 8 bases. J gave up 2 bases and V 5 bases, and 2 bases lay outside the gene matches. CDR3 size: 13 residues. Germline values: CDR1 GTSNPN, CDR2 SVGIG (reference sequence).

DNA of the CDR3: TGTGCCAGCAGTGAAGCGTCAGGTTATACCTACGAGCAGTACTTC. Translated: CASSEASGYTYEQYF. The V and J genes are TRBV2 and TRBJ2-7; D is unclear. This CDR3 region has 15 residues. Germline V gene sequence: CDR1 SNHLY, CDR2 FYNNEI. With 0 bases removed from V and 2 bases from J, the gap between germline ends came to 11 bases.

The chain uses TRBV15 and TRBJ1-5; D perhaps matches TRBD1 (6 bases). This CDR3 contains 15 residues. Germline CDR1 is LNHNV and CDR2 is YYDKDF (reference sequence). V was cut by 2 bases and J by 3 bases, with 11 bases left in between. The CDR3 DNA follows: TGTGCCACCAGCAGATGGCCAGGGGACAATCAGCCCCAGCATTTT. Amino acids: CATSRWPGDNQPQHF.

The gene calls are TRBV28 and TRBJ1-2; TRBD1 might be the D (5 bases). CDR3 size: 13 residues. The germline CDR1 and CDR2 sequences are MDHEN and SYDVKM. V lost 5 bases to trimming and J lost 0 bases, with 7 bases between them. The CDR3 bases are TGTGCCAGCAGTAAGACAGCTAACTATGGCTACACCTTC. It translates to CASSKTANYGYTF.

This chain connects TRBV5-1 to TRBJ2-2; a weak D match, TRBD1 (5 bases). The CDR3 runs to 17 residues. Between the trimmed V and J ends, which lost 0 bases and 0 bases, there was a span of 12 bases. In germline, CDR1 is SGHRS, CDR2 YFSETQ. For the CDR3, the DNA is TGCGCCAGCAGCTTGGTTCGGGTAGGGGCGAACACCGGGGAGCTGTTTTTT. Encoded protein: CASSLVRVGANTGELFF. The full variable domain, with the rest looked up from reference TRBV5-1 and TRBJ2-2, is KAGVTQTPRYLIKTRGQQVTLSCSPISGHRSVSWYQQTPGQGLQFLFEYFSETQRNKGNFPGRFSGRQFSNSRSEMNVSTLELGDSALYLCASSLVRVGANTGELFFGEGSRLTVL.

The V and J genes are TRBV11-1 and TRBJ1-1; 9 bases are shared with TRBD1. Germline V gene sequence: CDR1 SGHAT, CDR2 FQDESV (reference sequence). V lost 5 bases to trimming and J lost 5 bases; unmatched junction nucleotides: 3. CDR3 size: 13 residues. CDR3: CASSTDRGTEAFF. DNA of the CDR3: TGTGCCAGCAGCACTGACAGGGGGACTGAAGCTTTCTTT. Full variable domain (outside the CDR3, taken from reference TRBV11-1 and TRBJ1-1): EAEVAQSPRYKITEKSQAVAFWCDPISGHATLYWYRQILGQGPELLVQFQDESVVDDSQLPKDRFSAERLKGVDSTLKIQPAELGDSAMYLCASSTDRGTEAFFGQGTRLTVV.